In this sample, the clone carrying this T cell receptor (beta chain) turned up a few times. The sample belongs to a study of response to subunit inactivated influenza vaccine. One entry per CDR3 protein results from TCRdb running MiXCR on the RT-PCR reads. This table has over 300,000 distinct CDR3 sequences, about a fifth appearing once. This CDR3 comprises 16 residues. V shed 4 bases and J 6 bases; nucleotides not matched to a gene: 11. Germline CDR1 and CDR2: LGHNA and YNFKEQ. This receptor was identified in a man aged 50 to 69 who received an inactivated influenza vaccine. Source: PBMCs from blood, taken about 20 months after vaccination. The chain couples TRBV4-2 to TRBJ2-1; 8 nucleotides line up with TRBD1. The CDR3 nucleotides read TGTGCCAGCAGCCCCCAAGCAGGGGGCGATCGCAATGAGCAGTTCTTC. Translating gives CASSPQAGGDRNEQFF.